This T cell receptor beta chain is from a study of blood T cells in healthy people across ages (dated by TCRdb to the mid-2010s). About the investigation overall: In model experiments, template switching captured about one uniquely barcoded TCR beta cDNA molecule for every two T cells. Age-related changes in TCR beta repertoire diversity were measured in the study by deep sequencing normalized with unique cDNA molecular identifiers. Donors were grouped into four age groups: young (average approximately 15 years), middle-aged (about 38), aged (around 56) and long-lived (just over 80). To avoid experimental bias, donors of different ages were distributed randomly across sequencing lanes. For two donors (one aged 18 to 30 and one aged 80 or older), the study analyzed two additional independent replicas of 1 million unique cDNA reads from the same blood draw.

Library generation was performed with 5' RACE. Sequencing was carried out with an Illumina HiSeq 2500. A second about 7 to 11 cycle PCR used a sample-barcoded 5' primer and a J-beta primer mix. A unique molecular identifier was introduced onto each TCR beta cDNA molecule by a template-switch 5' adaptor carrying 12 random nucleotides. Each sample yielded at least 3 million CDR3-containing paired-end reads. The Mint cDNA synthesis kit, primed by a TRBC-specific oligonucleotide, was used to synthesize first-strand cDNA from all RNA. After uracil-DNA glycosylase treatment, a first 18-cycle PCR used universal primers M1SS and BC2_uni_R on all cDNA. Per the original workflow: For normalization, 1 million high-quality reads were randomly selected from each sample, with every read carrying a distinct molecular identifier. Instead of being binned into consensus sequences, reads that shared molecular identifiers were thrown out. MiTCR, with a Q25 quality threshold and the strictest error-elimination algorithm, was used for CDR3 identification, clonotype clustering and error correction. A nonparametric unseen species model with Euler transformation was used to estimate lower-bound total TCR beta diversity. TCRdb itself trimmed the public reads at Q25 with fastp, ran MiXCR and retained productive beta chains. Under each unique CDR3 protein, matching rows form one entry showing the most common genes and DNA. What appears here as the V and J calls and clone size reflects TCRdb's work, not the paper's. Across this sample there are around 500,000 distinct CDR3 sequences, with around 50% seen only once. Jointly, the top ten make up around 23% of the sample.

Systemically healthy Caucasian individuals from Russia, 39 in total and aged about 6 to 90 years, were included as donors. Each donor gave about 10 milliliters of peripheral blood, drawn into EDTA-treated Vacutainer tubes. PBMCs were isolated by Ficoll-Paque density-gradient centrifugation, with at least 6 million obtained per sample. Trizol reagent was used to extract total RNA from PBMCs, with at least 5 micrograms per sample. For every donor, an aliquot of PBMCs went through flow cytometry to measure the percentages of naive CD45RAhigh/CD27high T cells. Study-wide conclusions, independent of this receptor: The long-lived group showed more naive CD4+ T cells, fewer expanded clones and increased TCR diversity than the aged group, suggesting age selection. Estimates of total diversity based on one million sequenced T cells were considered lower bounds and underestimates. The percentage of naive T cells measured by flow cytometry correlated strongly with observed TCR beta diversity. Because profiling used bulk unsorted PBMCs, naive and antigen-experienced compartments could not be compared conclusively. Observed TCR beta diversity per million T cells fell roughly linearly with age, and a significant reduction was already apparent by age roughly 40. The CMV infection status of donors was not known, potentially confounding age-related changes in expanded clonotypes.

CDR1 and CDR2, per the germline V gene (reference sequence), are DFQATT and SNEGSKA. The CDR3 runs 14 residues from the cysteine to the phenylalanine. Only CDR3 DNA is held: 42 bases, read in frame from base 1. Trimming removed 5 bases from V and 2 bases from J; the gene matches leave 7 bases unexplained. Points on this clonotype: This receptor's antigen is unknown. Base qualities are not recorded, but no much larger clone differs from it by a single base.

This TCR was recovered from a man older than 75 in good health. The chain joins TRBV20-1 to TRBJ2-7, with 9 bases aligning to TRBD1. Sequenced material: blood. The sequence in DNA is TGCAGTGCTGGGGACAGGGACTCAACCTACGAGCAGTACTTC. The translation is CSAGDRDSTYEQYF.